Sequencing of this T cell receptor beta chain was carried out in a study of blood T cell repertoires in COVID-19 (dated by TCRdb to the early 2020s). At the level of the whole study: Collaborator samples came from the United States, Italy and Spain and covered acute and convalescent phases of COVID-19. The material from the prospective study consisted of cDNA or gDNA derived from T cells, B-cell-depleted T cells, or PBMCs. Deeply sampled blood TCRbeta repertoires from subjects exposed to, actively infected with, or recovered from COVID-19 were included in the dataset. The repertoires were released in a freely available public database intended as a resource for research on the immune response to SARS-CoV-2. Samples were obtained from the ongoing ImmuneRACE study (first 160 participants) and from about 1,300 subjects provided by 6 global collaborators. The sample metadata nearly always contained a de-identified subject ID, COVID-19 status, age in years and sex. Where HLA class I and class II types were available, the types were taken from metadata supplied by the sample provider, not from assay-based typing. The research as a whole found: How much clinical and demographic metadata was included differed by source and by participant, and the metadata was provided uncurated.

With respect to this clone: The antigen it recognizes is unknown. Base qualities are not at hand, and no much larger clone is one base apart.

Collaborating institutions collected whole blood in K2EDTA tubes following their own protocols. Collaborator samples were shipped for TCRbeta analysis as frozen whole blood, isolated PBMCs, or DNA extracted from either sample type. From its cysteine to its phenylalanine, the CDR3 spans 14 amino acids. The CDR3 DNA has 42 bases and is translated from base 1. The trim is 4 bases for V and 3 bases for J, with a gap of 15 bases between the germline ends. CDR1 and CDR2, per the germline V gene (reference sequence), are GTSNPN and SVGIG. The immunoSEQ Assay, a bias-controlled multiplex PCR, was used to amplify TCRbeta CDR3 regions from genomic DNA. As for the original processing: The number of nucleated cells in each sample was estimated from the amplification of reference gene primers within the assay. Sequence reads were collapsed and filtered to measure the absolute abundance of every unique TCRbeta CDR3 rearrangement. For each sample, productive Simpson clonality was calculated as the square root of Simpson's diversity index across productive rearrangements. In its TCRdb copy, this immuneACCESS table keeps in-frame sequences only and misses some clones. Where compared with another copy, unresolved V genes explain less than half of these, and the others have no known cause. From that table come the V and J calls and clone size; the DNA was used to work out D and trimming. The sample table lists approximately 500,000 clones, 75% to 90% of them with a count of one. The ten largest clonotypes hold roughly 3.2% of the sample.

The sequencing sample was made of peripheral blood. The receptor was derived from a human donor in a cohort sampled during active COVID-19. This chain joins TRBV30 to TRBJ1-2, with an unclear D gene assignment. The CDR3 amino acid sequence is: CAWNKGHGDYGYTF. The DNA sequence is as follows: TGTGCCTGGAATAAAGGTCACGGGGACTATGGCTACACCTTC.